This T cell receptor (beta chain) was documented in a study of T cell responses to AZD1222 COVID-19 vaccine. Study outcomes and limitations: Mostly white British, mostly female donors; authors suggested clonal diversity may be underestimated. Spike-specific TCRs gained breadth and depth after people received two AZD1222 doses. Targeting of unmutated variant regions was reportedly seen in nearly half of spike-specific TCRs.

A note on this clone: Its cognate antigen is unknown.

Clones were read by immunoSEQ multiplex PCR, and TCRdb kept only the in-frame ones, dropping some. The top ten hold 12% of the sample, which has 130,000 to 150,000 clones, 85% to 95% seen once. V lost 5 bases, J lost 5 bases, and 7 bases lay in between. The CDR3 has 11 amino acids. CDR1 is SGHRS and CDR2 is YFSETQ in the germline V gene. Sequenced here: peripheral blood, sampled after recovery from COVID-19. The chain links TRBV5-1 to TRBJ2-5; unclear D gene. The sequence came from an adult who had recovered from COVID-19. CDR3 sequence (DNA): TGCGCCAGCAGTCCTGGTGAGACCCAGTACTTC. This gives the protein CASSPGETQYF.